The rows below give T cell receptor beta chains drawn from one sample of a study of Ad26.COV2.S vaccination and SARS-CoV-2 variants. Using immunoSEQ multiplex PCR, the repertoire was profiled, and TCRdb retains in-frame clones only, with some absent. The data contain more than 350,000 clones, 90% of them singletons. The sequencing used peripheral blood, collected in a trial of Ad26.COV2.S vaccine versus placebo. Receptors were obtained from a person between 18 and 59 years old who received the Ad26.COV2.S COVID-19 vaccine or a placebo. Each CDR3 is given with its conserved first and last residue. Fields, in order: V gene, CDR3 protein.

TRBV28 | CASSSGQGDGYTF
TRBV7-8 | CASSLMVGEDTQYF
TRBV30 | CAWSVVPGHETQYF
TRBV18 | CASSPPSSGKSGELFF
TRBV19 | CASSVWDGYTF
TRBV28 | CASSFVDEQYF
TRBV19 | CASRPNDRGYSNQPQHF
TRBV2 | CASRKGLTHNEQFF
TRBV5-1 | CASSLGRDSLTDTQYF
TRBV29-1 | CSVDEKNTEAFF
TRBV7-6 | CASSLFPRNAGQGLEKLFF
TRBV18 | CASSQVGSSGNQPQHF
TRBV27 | CASSFGADIYF
TRBV3-1/TRBV3-2 | CASSPRPDRAHEQYF
TRBV3-1/TRBV3-2 | CASSPPGTPYEKLFF
TRBV18 | CASSPFDEYGYTF
TRBV9 | CASSRRGNNSPLHF
TRBV7-8 | CASSLVISTTYNEQFF
TRBV5-1 | CASSLAGTVNEKLFF
TRBV5-1 | CASSLAGPGEAFF
TRBV18 | CASSPLEGGYNEQFF
TRBV27 | CASSPTGLAEPTGYEQFF
TRBV7-8 | CASSLGGSVRHNEQFF
TRBV10-3 | CAISSLGGPSTDTQYF
TRBV4-3 | CASSPGALPYEQYF
TRBV6-5 | CASRNTGQGWEKLFF
TRBV4-1 | CASSHREVTEAFF
TRBV25-1 | CASLGEGYGYTF
TRBV18 | CASSPRSDNTEAFF
TRBV9 | CASSVAEGGYEQYF
TRBV11-2 | CASSPRTGSRNEQYF
TRBV2 | CARYSGANVLTF
TRBV12-5 | CASGGDRGASYEQYF
TRBV5-1 | CASSLALEQFF
TRBV4-3 | CASSPSGAGGEMKQYF
TRBV18 | CASSPELHSSNQPQHF
TRBV7-2 | CASSLGGDYDTQYF